Listed below are T cell receptor beta chains from one sample, sequenced in a study of post-analysis software for immune sequencing data. In TCRdb, the PCR reads were re-called with MiXCR into one record per CDR3 protein. The sample has hundreds of thousands of distinct CDR3 sequences; about 40% are singletons. The sequencing input was blood. These receptors were collected from a girl between 5 and 17 years old with multiple sclerosis. Both conserved end residues are trimmed from each CDR3. A D gene is named only where the DNA matches it firmly.

>TRBV20-1|TRBD2
SARAGLDYNEQF
>TRBV6-5|-
ASSYDAPGGGRMNTEAF
>TRBV29-1|TRBD2
SVVNLLASSSYNEQF
>TRBV29-1|-
SATTRWGDTQY
>TRBV24-1|-
ATSDPGDGGGRDTQY
>TRBV12-5|TRBD1
ASDSQPGQGFGEQF
>TRBV10-3|TRBD2
AISDNGAGVSYEQY
>TRBV4-1|-
ASSQDTGNSEQF
>TRBV14|-
ASSQAPEAF
>TRBV29-1|-
SVRPGSAYEQY
>TRBV27|-
ASQEGFWSGRSSGANVLT
>TRBV12-3/TRBV12-4|TRBD2
ASRHLLREKGETQY
>TRBV20-1|TRBD1
SAITGTGAYEQY
>TRBV20-1|TRBD1
SASGDRDAYEQY
>TRBV9|-
ASSRTGKNIQY
>TRBV5-1|-
ASSSGTPDMEQY
>TRBV12-3/TRBV12-4|-
ASSSPEGYGYT
>TRBV28|TRBD2
ASSLWPAGGYNEQF
>TRBV5-1|-
ASSLYSGSTDTQY
>TRBV7-8|-
ASSSDLWAQETQY
>TRBV7-8|-
ASSPRSTNEKLF
>TRBV4-1|TRBD2
ASSLGLARADTQY
>TRBV3-1|TRBD2
ASSLSGGAFPETQY
>TRBV5-1|-
ASSLPPAAEAF
>TRBV7-8|TRBD1
ASSLGTGTFPQH
>TRBV29-1|TRBD1
SVVGTDGRGTQY
>TRBV3-1|-
ASSQERGNTEAF
>TRBV7-6|TRBD1
ASSPTLTGGNEKLF
>TRBV10-3|TRBD1
AISEFTGDGYT
>TRBV7-8|TRBD2
ASSLTTSGDYEQY
>TRBV7-6|TRBD1
ASSLTGQDPLPLSYEQY
>TRBV10-3|-
AISGTAGSSYNEQF
>TRBV27|TRBD1
ATGWVQGGHSYEQY
>TRBV28|-
ASSSGPPYEQY
>TRBV4-1|-
ASSRRTPSYNEQF
>TRBV4-1|-
ASSQDSGATNEKLF
>TRBV12-3/TRBV12-4|-
ASSLNYASSYEQY
>TRBV27|-
ASSVGGGPLH